These 28 T cell receptor beta chains originate from one sample sequenced in a study of neurological immune-mediated disorders. Using its own MiXCR run on the 5' RACE reads, TCRdb lists one record per CDR3 protein. The sample has just over 95,000 distinct CDR3 sequences; 3% to 4.5% are singletons. The sequenced sample consisted of PBMCs. The receptors come from a young woman with multiple sclerosis.

This clonotype was seen repeatedly, ten times or more. The chain joins TRBV27 to TRBJ2-7; TRBD1 matches at 9 bases. Germline V lookup: CDR1 MNHEY, CDR2 SMNVEV (reference sequence). This CDR3 comprises 15 residues. J gave up 5 bases and V 5 bases, and 10 bases lay outside the gene matches. CDR3 protein: CASSQSRDRVHEQYF. For the CDR3, the DNA is TGTGCCAGCAGTCAATCCCGGGACAGGGTCCACGAGCAGTACTTC.

This clonotype occurred many times. The chain is built from TRBV14 and TRBJ1-5; D is perhaps TRBD1 (6 bases). The V gene's germline CDR1 is SGHDN and CDR2 FVKESK. V was trimmed by 5 bases and J by 1 base, leaving 15 bases between them. The CDR3 contains 16 residues. The CDR3 protein is CASSRRGGMSNQPQHF. The CDR3 DNA sequence: TGTGCCAGCAGCAGACGAGGGGGTATGAGCAATCAGCCCCAGCATTTT.

This clonotype was counted many times. The chain couples TRBV5-1 to TRBJ1-2; 8 positions agree with TRBD1. Germline values: CDR1 SGHRS, CDR2 YFSETQ. The CDR3 sequence is 15 residues long. V shed 4 bases and J 2 bases; nucleotides not matched to a gene: 7. The CDR3 region has the DNA TGCGCCAGCAGCAACAACAGGGGGGAAAACTATGGCTACACCTTC. Translation: CASSNNRGENYGYTF.

This clonotype was observed many times. The chain carries TRBV5-1 and TRBJ2-3; tentatively, D is TRBD1 (6 bases). Germline assignment: CDR1 SGHRS and CDR2 YFSETQ. The CDR3 consists of 16 residues. Trimming pared 5 bases from V and 2 bases from J, leaving 18 bases between. CDR3 residues: CASRGMGAYSTDTQYF. Here the CDR3 DNA reads TGCGCCAGCAGGGGTATGGGGGCTTATTCCACAGATACGCAGTATTTT.

This clonotype was counted ten times or more. The chain joins TRBV20-1 to TRBJ2-3; D remains unclear. Trimming removed 3 bases at V and 0 bases at J, with 7 bases between. This CDR3 region has 13 residues. Germline loops: CDR1 DFQATT, CDR2 SNEGSKA (reference sequence). Here the CDR3 reads CSARGISTDTQYF. The DNA of the CDR3 is TGCAGTGCTAGGGGGATCAGCACAGATACGCAGTATTTT.

This clonotype was counted at least ten times. The V call is TRBV15, the J call TRBJ2-2, with D perhaps TRBD1 (5 bases). Per the germline V gene, CDR1 is LNHNV and CDR2 is YYDKDF (reference sequence). The CDR3 covers 17 residues. V gave up 1 base and J gave up 4 bases, with 16 bases separating them. The CDR3 DNA follows: TGTGCCACCAGCAGAGGTGTTGGTACAGGTGGCACCGGGGAGCTGTTTTTT. Amino acids: CATSRGVGTGGTGELFF.

This clonotype was picked up many times. The rearrangement joins TRBV7-8 to TRBJ2-1, with a tentative D call TRBD2 (6 bases). Germline V lookup: CDR1 SGHVS, CDR2 FQNEAQ. CDR3 length equals 16 residues. Trimming took off 1 base at V and 2 bases at J, with 12 bases between the two ends. The CDR3 region has the DNA TGTGCCAGCAGCTTAGTAAGGGTAGCGGCCTACAATGAGCAGTTCTTC. It encodes CASSLVRVAAYNEQFF.

Remarks on this clonotype: This may be a read error, as it is one base from a much larger clone. J is TRBJ2-7 and V is TRBV10-3; TRBD1 agrees at 7 bases. V dropped 10 bases and J dropped 2; count of bases not matched to a gene: 8. CDR1 and CDR2 from the germline V gene are ENHRY and SYGVKD. CDR3 length equals 13 residues. CDR3 in DNA: TGTGCCAAACTCCGAGACAGGGCCTACGAGCAGTACTTC. Its translation is CAKLRDRAYEQYF.

This clonotype occurred many times. This rearrangement joins TRBV7-2 to TRBJ1-1; a weak D match, TRBD1 (5 bases). CDR3 length equals 13 residues. Looked up from germline, CDR1 is SGHTA and CDR2 is FQGNSA. The V end was cut by 5 bases, the J end by 1 base, with 8 bases between. The CDR3 DNA reads TGTGCCAGCAGCATCGGACAGAACACTGAAGCTTTCTTT. Translation: CASSIGQNTEAFF.

This clonotype was detected ten times or more. The chain joins TRBV7-9 to TRBJ2-3; 7 nucleotides match TRBD2. Germline assignment: CDR1 SEHNR and CDR2 FQNEAQ (reference sequence). The CDR3 covers 16 residues. The J segment lost 2 bases and the V segment lost 4 bases, leaving 9 bases of the junction unmatched. Here the CDR3 reads CASSSPLAVYTDTQYF. CDR3 in DNA: TGTGCCAGCAGCTCACCCCTAGCGGTATACACAGATACGCAGTATTTT. Full variable domain (rest looked up from reference TRBV7-9 and TRBJ2-3): DTGVSQNPRHKITKRGQNVTFRCDPISEHNRLYWYRQTLGQGPEFLTYFQNEAQLEKSRLLSDRFSAERPKGSFSTLEIQRTEQGDSAMYLCASSSPLAVYTDTQYFGPGTRLTVL.

The sample holds many counts of this clonotype. The rearrangement joins TRBV5-1 to TRBJ1-1, with unresolved D. V gave up 4 bases and J gave up 0 bases, with 7 bases separating them. This CDR3 has 13 amino acids. The germline V gene has CDR1 SGHRS and CDR2 YFSETQ. DNA for the CDR3: TGCGCCAGCAGCGGCCGTATGAACACTGAAGCTTTCTTT. Amino acid sequence: CASSGRMNTEAFF.

At least ten counts were recorded for this clonotype. The gene calls are TRBV5-1 and TRBJ2-5; D call uncertain. The CDR3 has 13 amino acids. Germline loops: CDR1 SGHRS, CDR2 YFSETQ. The V end was cut by 4 bases, the J end by 5 bases, with 12 bases between. The CDR3 region has the DNA TGCGCCAGCAGCCCACCCCTGGCGGAGACCCAGTACTTC. It encodes CASSPPLAETQYF.

This clonotype was detected only a few times. This chain connects TRBV11-2 to TRBJ2-1; 7 nucleotides agree with TRBD1. Looked up from germline, CDR1 is SGHAT and CDR2 is FQNNGV. The CDR3 runs 14 residues. The junction had 6 bases not matched to a gene; V was cut back by 4 bases and J by 6 bases. CDR3 nucleotide sequence: TGTGCCAGCAGCTCCTGGGACAGTATCAATGAGCAGTTCTTC. Residues: CASSSWDSINEQFF.

This clonotype has at least ten counts. The chain couples TRBV7-2 to TRBJ2-1; the D gene is possibly TRBD2 (7 bases). Germline assignment: CDR1 SGHTA and CDR2 FQGNSA. V was clipped by 2 bases and J by 5 bases, with 13 bases between them. CDR3 length: 15 residues. Here the CDR3 DNA reads TGTGCCAGCAGCTTAAAGGGGGGGGGCCACAATGAGCAGTTCTTC. Translation gives CASSLKGGGHNEQFF.

The sample holds a few counts of this clonotype. The V gene is TRBV20-1, the J gene TRBJ2-1; tentatively, D is TRBD2 (6 bases). V lost 3 bases, J lost 6 bases, and 9 bases lay in between. Germline CDR1 reads DFQATT; CDR2 reads SNEGSKA (reference sequence). This CDR3 is built from 12 residues. The DNA for the CDR3 is TGCAGTGCTAGTAAGGGAGGCAATGAGCAGTTCTTC. Translation: CSASKGGNEQFF.

This clonotype was detected ten times or more. The chain employs TRBV20-1 and TRBJ1-4, with 8 bases identical to TRBD1. Germline V gene lookup returns CDR1 DFQATT and CDR2 SNEGSKA (reference sequence). Germline trimming cut 5 bases from V and 8 bases from J; bases unmatched to any gene: 13. The CDR3 has 15 residues. The DNA for the CDR3 is TGCAGTGCTCGCGGCGGACAGGGAGGACCCGAAAAACTGTTTTTT. Its translation is CSARGGQGGPEKLFF.

This clonotype was seen ten or more times. This chain links TRBV29-1 with TRBJ2-7; no clear D gene. The V gene lost 6 bases and the J gene lost 3 bases, with 15 bases spanning the gap. CDR1 and CDR2 (germline): SQVTM, ANQGSEA. The CDR3 extends over 13 amino acids. CDR3 residues: CSVTSFGSYEQYF. The CDR3 coding sequence is TGCAGCGTCACAAGCTTCGGTAGCTACGAGCAGTACTTC.

This clonotype was seen many times. The chain joins TRBV10-3 to TRBJ2-6, with unresolved D. The germline V and J ends were trimmed by 5 bases and 1 base, with 6 bases remaining between them. Germline loops: CDR1 ENHRY, CDR2 SYGVKD. The CDR3 length is 14 residues. The CDR3 here is CAISPISGANVLTF. The CDR3 nucleotides read TGTGCCATCAGTCCTATTTCTGGGGCCAACGTCCTGACTTTC.

Remarks on this clonotype: Possible read error: a much larger clone is one base away. The chain carries TRBV25-1 and TRBJ1-4; D not resolved. Germline-derived CDR1 and CDR2 are MGHDK and SYGVNS. With 3 bases removed from V and 4 bases from J, the gap between germline ends came to 9 bases. The CDR3 is 14 amino acids. The CDR3 DNA follows: TGTGCCAGCAGTGAGCTAGCAAATAATGAAAAACTGTTTTTT. Protein sequence: CASSELANNEKLFF.

This clonotype was detected ten times or more. V gene TRBV6-6 combines with J gene TRBJ1-2; TRBD1 matches 7 bases. J was trimmed by 5 bases and V by 6 bases; bases with no gene match: 6. CDR3 size: 13 residues. Per the germline V gene, CDR1 is MNHNY and CDR2 is SVGAGI (reference sequence). Here the CDR3 reads CASRPGTAYGYTF. The CDR3 nucleotides are TGTGCCAGCAGGCCCGGGACAGCTTATGGCTACACCTTC.

The sample holds a few counts of this clonotype. The V and J genes are TRBV10-3 and TRBJ2-3; TRBD2 agrees at 9 bases. The trim removed 8 bases at V and 4 bases at J, leaving 7 bases unmatched. The length of the CDR3 is 14 residues. Germline-derived CDR1 and CDR2 are ENHRY and SYGVKD. CDR3 DNA: TGTGCCATCTCTAGCGGGGTCTCCTCAGATACGCAGTATTTT. This sequence encodes CAISSGVSSDTQYF.

This clonotype was detected a few times. V usage is TRBV7-2 and J usage is TRBJ1-2; D is possibly TRBD1 (5 bases). The CDR3 runs 13 residues. The ends were cut back, 1 base at V and 8 bases at J, with 11 bases in the middle. Germline V gene data show CDR1 as SGHTA and CDR2 as FQGNSA. CDR3 loop: CASSLGIRVGYTF. The DNA of the CDR3 is TGTGCCAGCAGCTTAGGGATCAGGGTCGGCTACACCTTC. The full variable domain, completed using reference TRBV7-2 and TRBJ1-2, is GAGVSQSPSNKVTEKGKDVELRCDPISGHTALYWYRQSLGQGLEFLIYFQGNSAPDKSGLPSDRFSAERTGGSVSTLTIQRTQQEDSAVYLCASSLGIRVGYTFGSGTRLTVV.

This clonotype appeared many times. At one end the junction does not follow the germline gene, possibly because of a read error. CDR3 sequence reads: CASSLGTVNTEAFF. The CDR3 bases are TGTGCCAGCAGCTTAGGGACGGTGAACACTGAAGCTTTCTTT. The chain joins TRBV5-1 to TRBJ1-1, with D possibly matching TRBD1 (5 bases). CDR1 is SGHRS and CDR2 is YFSETQ in the germline V gene. The CDR3 runs to 14 residues.

CDR3 residues: CASSGRAETEAFF. The CDR3 DNA is TGCGCCAGTTCAGGGAGGGCGGAAACTGAAGCTTTCTTT. The genes are TRBV5-1 and TRBJ1-1, with D possibly TRBD1 on 5 matching bases. Trimming took 8 bases from V and 5 from J, leaving 16 bases between them. Per germline, CDR1 SGHRS and CDR2 YFSETQ. The CDR3 sequence is 13 residues long.

This clonotype was counted many times. The rearrangement uses TRBV7-8 and TRBJ2-3, with 9 bases fitting TRBD2. Germline CDR1 and CDR2: SGHVS and FQNEAQ. Losses at the gene ends were 6 bases for V and 2 bases for J; bases not matched to a gene: 6. CDR3 length equals 15 residues. CDR3 sequence: CASRPLAGSTDTQYF. DNA for the CDR3: TGTGCCAGCAGACCGCTAGCGGGATCCACAGATACGCAGTATTTT.

This clonotype was detected ten times or more. V is TRBV3-1 and J is TRBJ2-4; D gene ambiguous. V lost 5 bases and J lost 9, with 14 bases in between. This CDR3 has 13 amino acids. The V gene's germline CDR1 is LGHDT and CDR2 YNNKEL (reference sequence). The CDR3 coding sequence is TGTGCCAGCAGCAAAGTCCCCGTGGGCATTCAGTACTTC. Encoded protein: CASSKVPVGIQYF.

This clonotype was detected many times. The J gene is TRBJ1-1, the V gene TRBV27; 9 positions match TRBD1. This CDR3 spans 17 amino acids. Germline-derived CDR1 and CDR2 are MNHEY and SMNVEV (reference sequence). V dropped 6 bases and J dropped 0; count of bases not matched to a gene: 11. The DNA for the CDR3 is TGTGCCAGCAGCCGTACGTTAGGGACAGGGATGAACACTGAAGCTTTCTTT. Amino acids: CASSRTLGTGMNTEAFF.

This clonotype was counted ten times or more. V and J are TRBV25-1 and TRBJ1-6; a weak D match, TRBD1 (6 bases). CDR1 MGHDK and CDR2 SYGVNS come from the germline V gene. The CDR3 sequence is 16 residues long. Trimming took off 1 base at V and 5 bases at J, with 12 bases between the two ends. The CDR3 DNA sequence: TGTGCCAGCAGTGAATTGGGGACAAGTGATAATTCACCCCTCCACTTT. Amino acid sequence: CASSELGTSDNSPLHF.